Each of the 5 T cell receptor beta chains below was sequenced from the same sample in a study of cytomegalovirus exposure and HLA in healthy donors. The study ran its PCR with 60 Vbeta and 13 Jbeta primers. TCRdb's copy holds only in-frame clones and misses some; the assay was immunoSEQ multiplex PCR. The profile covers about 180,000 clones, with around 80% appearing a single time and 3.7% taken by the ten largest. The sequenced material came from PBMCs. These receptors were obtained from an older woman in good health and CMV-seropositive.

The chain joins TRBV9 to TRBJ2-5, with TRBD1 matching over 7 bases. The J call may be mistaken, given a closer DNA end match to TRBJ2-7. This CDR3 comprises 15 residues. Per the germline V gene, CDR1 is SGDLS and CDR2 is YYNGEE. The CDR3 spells CASSVAGTAIYEQYF. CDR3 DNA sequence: TGTGCCAGCAGCGTAGCGGGGACAGCGATCTACGAGCAGTACTTC.

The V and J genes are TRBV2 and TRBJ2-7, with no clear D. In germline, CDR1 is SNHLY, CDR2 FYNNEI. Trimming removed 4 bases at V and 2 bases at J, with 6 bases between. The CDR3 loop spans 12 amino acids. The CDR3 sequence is CASSVNTYEQYF. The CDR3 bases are TGTGCCAGCAGTGTTAACACCTACGAGCAGTACTTC. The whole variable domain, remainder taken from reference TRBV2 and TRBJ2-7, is EPEVTQTPSHQVTQMGQEVILRCVPISNHLYFYWYRQILGQKVEFLVSFYNNEISEKSEIFDDQFSVERPDGSNFTLKIRSTKLEDSAMYFCASSVNTYEQYFGPGTRLTVT.

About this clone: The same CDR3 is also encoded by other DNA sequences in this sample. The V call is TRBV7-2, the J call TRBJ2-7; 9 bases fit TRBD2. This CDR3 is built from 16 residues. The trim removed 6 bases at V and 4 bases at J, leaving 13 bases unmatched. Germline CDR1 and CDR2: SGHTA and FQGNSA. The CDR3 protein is CASRPLGLAGKYEQYF. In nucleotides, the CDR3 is TGTGCCAGCAGGCCCTTGGGTCTAGCGGGAAAGTACGAGCAGTACTTC.

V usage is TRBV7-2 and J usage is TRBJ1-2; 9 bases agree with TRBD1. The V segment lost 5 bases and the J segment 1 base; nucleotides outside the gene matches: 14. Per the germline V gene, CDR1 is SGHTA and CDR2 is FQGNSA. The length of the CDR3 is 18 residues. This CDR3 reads CASSPIGTGLMDNYGYTF. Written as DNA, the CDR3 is TGTGCCAGCAGCCCCATCGGGACAGGGTTGATGGATAACTATGGCTACACCTTC.

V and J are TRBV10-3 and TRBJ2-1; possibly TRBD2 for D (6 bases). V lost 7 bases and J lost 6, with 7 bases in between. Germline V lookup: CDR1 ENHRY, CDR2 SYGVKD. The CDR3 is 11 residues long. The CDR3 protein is CAIKGLNEQFF. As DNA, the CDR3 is TGTGCCATCAAGGGACTCAATGAGCAGTTCTTC.